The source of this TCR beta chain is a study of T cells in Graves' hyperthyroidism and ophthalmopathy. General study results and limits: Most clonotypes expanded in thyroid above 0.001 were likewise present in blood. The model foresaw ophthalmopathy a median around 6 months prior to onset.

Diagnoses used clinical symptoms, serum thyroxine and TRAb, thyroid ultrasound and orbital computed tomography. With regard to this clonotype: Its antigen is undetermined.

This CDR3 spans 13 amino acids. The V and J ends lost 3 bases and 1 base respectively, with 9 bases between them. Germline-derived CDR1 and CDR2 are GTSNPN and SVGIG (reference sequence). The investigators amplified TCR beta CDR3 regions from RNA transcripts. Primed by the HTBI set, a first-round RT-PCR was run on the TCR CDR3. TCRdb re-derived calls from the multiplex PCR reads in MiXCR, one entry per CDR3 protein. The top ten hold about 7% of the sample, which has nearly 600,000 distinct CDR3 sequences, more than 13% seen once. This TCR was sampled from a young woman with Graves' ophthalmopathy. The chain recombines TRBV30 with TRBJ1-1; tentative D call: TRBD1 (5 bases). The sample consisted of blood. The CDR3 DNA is TGTGCCTGGAGGATCAGGGAGAACACTGAAGCTTTCTTT. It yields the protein CAWRIRENTEAFF.